The next 15 T cell receptor beta chains were all read from a single sample in a study of identical twins. From the 5' RACE reads, TCRdb called clonotypes with MiXCR, one entry per CDR3 protein. Of fewer than 350,000 distinct CDR3 sequences listed, around 8.8% are singletons. The same sample was also studied in work on yellow fever vaccine responses in identical twins.

Specimen: memory (CD45RO+) T cells sorted from blood. The receptors shown here come from a woman between 18 and 30 years old in good health.

This clonotype was counted at least ten times. V is TRBV18 and J is TRBJ2-7; TRBD2 agrees at 7 bases. With V trimmed by 3 bases and J by 2 bases, 7 bases remained unmatched. CDR3 length: 15 residues. Germline lookup yields CDR1 KGHSH and CDR2 LQKENI. The DNA of the CDR3 is TGTGCCAGCTCACCGGGGGGGACGGACACCTACGAGCAGTACTTC. Translating it yields CASSPGGTDTYEQYF.

In its sample, this clonotype was seen a few times. CDR3 nucleotide sequence: TGTGCCAGCAAAACACAGGGGGGATATGGCTACACCTTC. Its protein product is CASKTQGGYGYTF. The chain has TRBV6-4 and TRBJ1-2, with TRBD1 identical over 8 bases. The ends lost 7 bases at V and 5 bases at J; junction bases unmatched: 6. The CDR3 length is 13 residues. Germline lookup yields CDR1 MRHNA and CDR2 SNTAGT.

This clonotype occurred a few times. The chain joins TRBV4-1 to TRBJ1-1; tentative D call: TRBD1 (6 bases). The CDR3 runs to 15 residues. V lost 4 bases and J 1 base, leaving 13 bases between the germline ends. The germline gives CDR1 MGHRA, CDR2 YSYEKL. CDR3 sequence (DNA): TGCGCCAGCAGCCCCTCGGCAGGGGAGAACACTGAAGCTTTCTTT. As protein: CASSPSAGENTEAFF.

The CDR3 nucleotides are TGTGCCCTTGGGGCTAGCGGGAGGAGAAGCACAGATACGCAGTATTTT. Its protein is CALGASGRRSTDTQYF. The chain carries TRBV7-8 and TRBJ2-3; 11 bases fit TRBD2. CDR3 length: 16 residues. Germline-derived CDR1 and CDR2 are SGHVS and FQNEAQ. V lost 11 bases, J lost 0 bases, and 10 bases stayed unmatched.

This chain's CDR3 is CASSQDGGPPTEAFF. CDR3 coding DNA: TGTGCCAGCAGCCAAGATGGTGGACCACCCACTGAAGCTTTCTTT. The chain uses TRBV3-1 and TRBJ1-1; D is ambiguous. Trimming stripped 0 bases from V and 4 bases from J, with 12 bases between. The CDR3 is made up of 15 amino acids. Germline CDR1 LGHDT, CDR2 YNNKEL (reference sequence).

This clonotype was seen many times. This chain connects TRBV12-3 or TRBV12-4 to TRBJ2-1, with TRBD2 matching 8 bases. V was clipped by 3 bases and J by 3 bases; unmatched bases: 7. The CDR3 contains 16 residues. CDR3 protein: CASSFLSGTVYNEQFF. The CDR3 DNA reads as TGTGCCAGCAGTTTTCTTAGCGGGACCGTCTACAATGAGCAGTTCTTC.

This clonotype was counted many times. J is TRBJ1-5 and V is TRBV5-1; 9 nucleotides agree with TRBD1. This CDR3 has 15 residues. With 1 base clipped from V and 6 bases from J, the junction kept 5 bases outside the gene matches. CDR1 and CDR2 from the germline V gene are SGHRS and YFSETQ. CDR3 sequence reads: CASSLTGGDSQPQHF. The CDR3 DNA is TGCGCCAGCAGCTTGACAGGGGGCGATAGTCAGCCCCAGCATTTT. Full variable domain (outside the CDR3, taken from reference TRBV5-1 and TRBJ1-5): KAGVTQTPRYLIKTRGQQVTLSCSPISGHRSVSWYQQTPGQGLQFLFEYFSETQRNKGNFPGRFSGRQFSNSRSEMNVSTLELGDSALYLCASSLTGGDSQPQHFGDGTRLSIL.

This clonotype was observed a few times. This chain links TRBV20-1 with TRBJ2-7; 9 bases agree with TRBD1. CDR1 and CDR2 (germline): DFQATT, SNEGSKA (reference sequence). Unmatched junction bases numbered 12, after V lost 6 bases and J lost 3 bases. CDR3 length: 15 residues. The CDR3 protein is CSARPYGTGFYEQYF. CDR3 sequence (DNA): TGCAGTGCCAGACCTTACGGGACAGGGTTCTACGAGCAGTACTTC.

This clonotype turned up a few times. A junction boundary mismatches the germline segment, possibly from a read error. This rearrangement joins TRBV5-5 to TRBJ1-1; D unresolved. The V gene's germline CDR1 is SGHKS and CDR2 YYEKEE (reference sequence). This CDR3 is 14 amino acids long. This CDR3 is CASSFIWGDTEAVF. Here the CDR3 DNA reads TGTGCCAGCAGCTTTATTTGGGGAGACACTGAAGCTGTCTTT. Drawing the rest from reference TRBV5-5 and TRBJ1-1, the complete variable domain is DAGVTQSPTHLIKTRGQQVTLRCSPISGHKSVSWYQQVLGQGPQFIFQYYEKEERGRGNFPDRFSARQFPNYSSELNVNALLLGDSALYLCASSFIWGDTEAVFGQGTRLTVV.

This clonotype appeared a few times. The chain is built from TRBV20-1 and TRBJ2-1; D unclear. Per the germline V gene, CDR1 is DFQATT and CDR2 is SNEGSKA (reference sequence). The CDR3 is 13 residues long. Trimming removed 0 bases at V and 5 bases at J, with 8 bases between. CDR3 bases: TGCAGTGCTAGAGATTTGCCAGACAATGAGCAGTTCTTC. Amino acids: CSARDLPDNEQFF.

V gene TRBV5-1 combines with J gene TRBJ2-5; 7 bases align to TRBD2. The V gene's germline CDR1 is SGHRS and CDR2 YFSETQ. The CDR3 is 15 residues long. After removal of 5 bases from V and 7 bases from J, the junction contained 14 bases not matched to a gene. Here the CDR3 reads CASRKVLAGPGTQYF. In DNA, the CDR3 is TGCGCCAGCAGAAAAGTCTTAGCGGGTCCGGGGACCCAGTACTTC. Full variable domain (outside the CDR3, taken from reference TRBV5-1 and TRBJ2-5): KAGVTQTPRYLIKTRGQQVTLSCSPISGHRSVSWYQQTPGQGLQFLFEYFSETQRNKGNFPGRFSGRQFSNSRSEMNVSTLELGDSALYLCASRKVLAGPGTQYFGPGTRLLVL.

This clonotype appeared many times. The J gene is TRBJ1-1, the V gene TRBV20-1; no firm D call. The CDR3 runs to 14 residues. V was clipped by 1 base and J by 5 bases, with 14 bases between them. Germline CDR1 reads DFQATT; CDR2 reads SNEGSKA (reference sequence). The chain's CDR3 is CSARGSGSRTEAFF. In nucleotides, the CDR3 is TGCAGTGCTAGAGGATCGGGAAGTAGGACTGAAGCTTTCTTT.

V and J are TRBV6-2 or TRBV6-3 and TRBJ2-7, with a possible D match to TRBD1 (5 bases). Germline assignment: CDR1 MNHEY and CDR2 SVGEGT. Trimming pared 4 bases from V and 9 bases from J, leaving 16 bases between. This CDR3 comprises 13 residues. DNA of the CDR3: TGTGCCAGCAGTTTAGGAAGGGTGACAGTGCAGTACTTC. This sequence encodes CASSLGRVTVQYF.

Ten or more counts support this clonotype. The chain uses TRBV4-1 and TRBJ1-1, with unresolved D. CDR1 is MGHRA, CDR2 YSYEKL, per germline. The germline V and J ends were trimmed by 0 bases and 4 bases, with 12 bases remaining between them. This CDR3 comprises 15 residues. DNA for the CDR3: TGCGCCAGCAGCCAAGATTGGGGAGGACTCACTGAAGCTTTCTTT. Its protein is CASSQDWGGLTEAFF.

This clonotype was counted only a few times. The chain uses TRBV19 and TRBJ1-1; D perhaps matches TRBD1 (5 bases). V gave up 8 bases and J gave up 0 bases, with 13 bases separating them. The CDR3 covers 14 residues. From germline, CDR1 is LNHDA and CDR2 SQIVND (reference sequence). The CDR3 region is CASRGRDLNTEAFF. The CDR3 bases are TGTGCCAGTCGGGGGAGGGATTTGAACACTGAAGCTTTCTTT.